Listed below are T cell receptor beta chains from one sample, sequenced in a study of metastatic and nonmetastatic thyroid tumors. TCRdb used MiXCR to call clones anew from the PCR reads. Of about 26,000 clones in the sample, 20% to 30% were seen once. What was sequenced was blood. The source is a female donor with papillary thyroid cancer or a benign thyroid nodule (not recorded which). Some clones in this sample may be carry-over from other donors' samples. Each CDR3 is given with its conserved first and last residue. Each record gives: V gene, J gene, clone size, D gene, CDR3 protein, CDR3 DNA. D genes are given only for firm matches. Some rows mark clone size as missing; the rest say once, few, many or name a class of expanded clone.

TRBV18,TRBJ2-1,-,TRBD1,CASSPVPGQGYDEQLF,TGTGCCAGCTCACCGGTTCCGGGACAGGGTTACGATGAGCAGCTCTTC
TRBV10-3,TRBJ1-5,many,-,CAISGTGGSNQPQHF,TGTGCCATCAGTGGAACGGGCGGTAGCAATCAGCCCCAGCATTTT
TRBV6-1,TRBJ2-3,medium-sized,-,CASSTEQGGTDTQYF,TGTGCCAGCAGTACGGAACAGGGGGGGACAGATACGCAGTATTTT
TRBV12-3/TRBV12-4,TRBJ1-1,medium-sized,TRBD1,CASSPDRGDTEAFF,TGTGCCAGCAGTCCAGACAGGGGGGACACTGAAGCTTTCTTT
TRBV4-1,TRBJ2-1,once,-,CASSQDEVGRFF,TGCGCCAGCAGCCAAGATGAGGTGGGACGGTTCTTC
TRBV6-1,TRBJ2-7,-,-,CASSPPLVAGSYEQYF,TGTGCCAGCAGTCCCCCGTTGGTGGCTGGTTCCTACGAGCAGTACTTC
TRBV5-1,TRBJ2-1,-,-,CASIGSRHNEQFF,TGCGCCAGCATCGGTAGTCGTCATAATGAGCAGTTCTTC
TRBV9,TRBJ2-2,-,-,CASSVVVANTVELFF,TGTGCCAGCAGCGTAGTGGTGGCGAACACCGTGGAGCTGTTTTTT
TRBV5-1,TRBJ2-1,many,-,CASSLAVVWYNEQFF,TGCGCCAGCAGCTTGGCCGTGGTCTGGTACAATGAGCAGTTCTTC
TRBV6-1,TRBJ1-6,-,-,CASSIGGGSPLHF,TGTGCCAGCAGCATAGGAGGGGGTTCACCCCTCCACTTT
TRBV20-1,TRBJ2-3,many,-,CSARGAGSTDTQYF,TGCAGTGCTAGAGGGGCAGGGTCCACAGATACGCAGTATTTT